Presented here are 4 T cell receptor beta chains from one specimen sequenced in a study of blood T cell repertoires in COVID-19. Here immunoSEQ multiplex PCR was the method, and the copy in TCRdb shows in-frame clones only, minus some. The top ten clones hold around 1.7% of a sample with under 300,000 clones, around 90% of them seen once. The sequencing input was PBMCs or T cells enriched from blood (not recorded which). Receptors were obtained from a woman between 40 and 50 years old who had recovered from COVID-19.

This clone turned up a few times. The chain combines TRBV7-2 with TRBJ2-7, with D possibly matching TRBD2 (6 bases). V lost 1 base to trimming and J lost 3 bases, with 13 bases between them. Germline loops: CDR1 SGHTA, CDR2 FQGNSA. The CDR3 runs 15 residues. Here the CDR3 DNA reads TGTGCCAGCAGCTTAGTGCCGGGAGAAGGCTACGAGCAGTACTTC. It codes for CASSLVPGEGYEQYF. Using reference TRBV7-2 and TRBJ2-7 for the parts outside the CDR3, the full variable domain is GAGVSQSPSNKVTEKGKDVELRCDPISGHTALYWYRQSLGQGLEFLIYFQGNSAPDKSGLPSDRFSAERTGGSVSTLTIQRTQQEDSAVYLCASSLVPGEGYEQYFGPGTRLTVT.

The chain links TRBV3-1 (or the pseudogene TRBV3-2) to TRBJ2-2; TRBD1 matches at 7 bases. CDR1 LGHDT and CDR2 YNNKEL come from the germline V gene (reference sequence). CDR3 length: 13 residues. The V gene end was trimmed by 5 bases and the J gene end by 6 bases; junction bases not matched to a gene: 3. The chain's CDR3 is CASSTGAAGELFF. CDR3 nucleotides: TGTGCCAGCAGCACAGGGGCTGCCGGGGAGCTGTTTTTT.

The chain employs TRBV3-1 (or the pseudogene TRBV3-2) and TRBJ1-2; tentative D call: TRBD1 (5 bases). The germline V and J ends were trimmed by 6 bases and 4 bases, with 15 bases remaining between them. There are 14 residues in the CDR3. The germline V gene encodes CDR1 LGHDT and CDR2 YNNKEL (reference sequence). The CDR3 region is CASRPGGTVYGYTF. The CDR3 bases are TGTGCCAGCAGACCGGGGGGGACGGTCTATGGCTACACCTTC.

V is TRBV29-1 and J is TRBJ2-3; possibly TRBD2 for D (7 bases). Trimming took 6 bases from V and 8 from J, leaving 18 bases between them. Looked up from germline, CDR1 is SQVTM and CDR2 is ANQGSEA. The CDR3 has 13 residues. CDR3 region: CSVATGGLSTQYF. As DNA, the CDR3 is TGCAGCGTGGCGACGGGGGGCTTAAGTACGCAGTATTTT.